The 10 T cell receptor beta chains presented below share a single source sample, sequenced in a study of Graves' ophthalmopathy and Graves' hyperthyroidism. Researchers took RNA transcripts and amplified TCR beta CDR3 regions from them. Second-round multiplex PCR came after first-round RT-PCR with HTBI primers. TCRdb analysed the multiplex PCR reads with MiXCR anew, one entry per CDR3 protein. The data contain about 550,000 distinct CDR3 sequences, under 45% of them singletons. The sequencing input was peripheral blood or thyroid tissue (not recorded which). Source of these receptors: an adult man with Graves' hyperthyroidism.

This rearrangement joins TRBV10-3 to TRBJ1-2; 8 nucleotides agree with TRBD1. This CDR3 spans 19 amino acids. Unmatched junction bases numbered 15, after V lost 3 bases and J lost 0 bases. Germline assignment: CDR1 ENHRY and CDR2 SYGVKD. The CDR3 region has the DNA TGTGCCATCAGTGAACCCAGCCGGACCGACAGGGGCGCTAACTATGGCTACACCTTC. It codes for CAISEPSRTDRGANYGYTF.

The genes are TRBV29-1 and TRBJ2-7; D ambiguous. Per germline, CDR1 SQVTM and CDR2 ANQGSEA. Trimming took off 4 bases at V and 7 bases at J, with 14 bases between the two ends. The CDR3 runs 12 residues. DNA for the CDR3: TGCAGCGTTGTGGTAGCCTACAATGAGCAGTACTTC. The encoded protein is CSVVVAYNEQYF.

This clonotype appeared many times. The chain uses TRBV5-1 and TRBJ1-3; D may be TRBD1 (5 bases). Trimming stripped 0 bases from V and 3 bases from J, with 13 bases between. Germline assignment: CDR1 SGHRS and CDR2 YFSETQ. There are 16 residues in the CDR3. The CDR3 region is CASSLAGGSGGNTIYF. Written as DNA, the CDR3 is TGCGCCAGCAGCTTGGCCGGGGGATCTGGTGGAAACACCATATATTTT.

The count of this clonotype is one. The chain has TRBV7-6 and TRBJ1-6; 10 nucleotides line up with TRBD1. CDR3 length equals 15 residues. Germline V CDR1 and CDR2: SGHVS, FNYEAQ. Germline trimming cut 5 bases from V and 7 bases from J; bases unmatched to any gene: 5. CDR3 coding DNA: TGTGCCAGCAGCACCGGGACAGGGGTCAATTCACCCCTCCACTTT. Encoded protein: CASSTGTGVNSPLHF.

There are a few counts of this clonotype. The rearrangement joins TRBV7-8 to TRBJ2-7; the D gene is possibly TRBD1 (5 bases). The length of the CDR3 is 11 residues. Germline CDR1 SGHVS, CDR2 FQNEAQ. The ends were cut back, 5 bases at V and 7 bases at J, with 9 bases in the middle. The CDR3 sequence: CASSARQEQYF. In nucleotides, the CDR3 is TGTGCCAGCAGCGCTCGACAGGAGCAGTACTTC.

This sequence joins TRBV7-6 and TRBJ1-1; tentatively, D is TRBD1 (6 bases). V gave up 1 base and J gave up 0 bases, with 18 bases separating them. The CDR3 consists of 18 residues. Germline values: CDR1 SGHVS, CDR2 FNYEAQ. The CDR3 coding sequence is TGTGCCAGCAGCTTAGAACCGCCCGACAGGCCCATGAACACTGAAGCTTTCTTT. Translated, it gives CASSLEPPDRPMNTEAFF.

This clonotype has a single count. A much larger clone is a single base away; this may be a read error. This sequence joins TRBV7-9 and TRBJ2-2; no definite D call. Germline CDR1 is SEHNR and CDR2 is FQNEAQ (reference sequence). CDR3 length: 15 residues. Trimming removed 5 bases from V and 1 base from J, with 11 bases in between. This CDR3 reads CASSAALGNTGELFF. CDR3 in DNA: TGTGCCAGCAGCGCCGCCCTCGGGAACACCGGGGAGCTGTTTTTT.

This clonotype was seen ten or more times. The chain has TRBV9 and TRBJ1-1; 8 nucleotides align to TRBD1. The CDR3 is made up of 15 amino acids. With V trimmed by 0 bases and J by 4 bases, 5 bases remained unmatched. CDR1 and CDR2 (germline): SGDLS, YYNGEE. Here the CDR3 reads CASSVEGTGRTEAFF. Written as DNA, the CDR3 is TGTGCCAGCAGCGTAGAAGGGACAGGCCGCACTGAAGCTTTCTTT.

This clonotype is a singleton in its sample. The CDR3 bases are TGCAGTGCTAGACCAGGGGGTAACACTGAAGCTTTCTTT. This gives the protein CSARPGGNTEAFF. The chain links TRBV20-1 to TRBJ1-1; 7 nucleotides line up with TRBD1. CDR3 length equals 13 residues. Germline values: CDR1 DFQATT, CDR2 SNEGSKA (reference sequence). V lost 2 bases to trimming and J lost 2 bases; unmatched junction nucleotides: 2.

With respect to this clonotype: The junction does not match germline at one end; this may be a read error. The chain couples TRBV6-5 to TRBJ2-5, with 14 bases that match TRBD2. CDR1 MNHEY and CDR2 SVGAGI come from the germline V gene. The CDR3 sequence is 19 residues long. CDR3 bases: TGTGCCAGCAGTAACTCCGGACTAGCGGGGGGCAGGCGAAAAGAGACCCAGTACTTC. This translates into CASSNSGLAGGRRKETQYF.